This T cell receptor beta chain comes out of a study of blood T cell repertoires in COVID-19. This clone appeared a few times. From germline, CDR1 is LNHDA and CDR2 SQIVND (reference sequence). CDR3 length equals 14 residues. Trimming took off 4 bases at V and 0 bases at J, with 6 bases between the two ends. Study processing details: Cell counts per sample came from amplifying reference gene primers. Here immunoSEQ multiplex PCR was the method, and the copy in TCRdb shows in-frame clones only, minus some. V, J and clone size were drawn from that table, and D and trimming were deduced from the DNA. This table has 300,000 to 450,000 clones, about 80% appearing once.

Specimen: peripheral blood. The sequence derives from a human donor with acute or convalescent COVID-19. The donor label of this sample is uncertain. The chain carries TRBV19 and TRBJ1-4; D not resolved. In nucleotides, the CDR3 is TGTGCCAGTAGTAACGGTGCAACTAATGAAAAACTGTTTTTT. Translation gives CASSNGATNEKLFF.